Below are 19 T cell receptor beta chains sequenced from a single sample in a study of blood T cell repertoires in COVID-19. Method: immunoSEQ multiplex PCR; TCRdb's copy keeps in-frame clones and lacks some. The sample shows approximately 2,000 clones, 65% to 75% of them seen only once. The sequenced sample was peripheral blood. The source of these receptors is a man between 65 and 85 years old with active COVID-19.

This chain uses TRBV29-1 with TRBJ2-3, with D perhaps matching TRBD1 (5 bases). The length of the CDR3 is 14 residues. From germline, CDR1 is SQVTM and CDR2 ANQGSEA. V was trimmed by 8 bases and J by 2 bases, leaving 17 bases between them. The CDR3 region is CSSSGPGLTDTQYF. The DNA for the CDR3 is TGCAGCTCCTCGGGTCCAGGGCTCACAGATACGCAGTATTTT.

This chain uses TRBV7-8 with TRBJ1-6, with D hard to call. The V end lost 5 bases, the J end lost 7 bases, and 6 bases lay between the germline ends. There are 12 residues in the CDR3. Germline lookup yields CDR1 SGHVS and CDR2 FQNEAQ. CDR3: CASSQHNSPLHF. The CDR3 nucleotides are TGTGCCAGCAGCCAACACAATTCACCCCTCCACTTT.

The J gene is TRBJ2-7, the V gene TRBV9; 9 bases map to TRBD1. The CDR3 covers 16 residues. Germline loops: CDR1 SGDLS, CDR2 YYNGEE. J gave up 2 bases and V 4 bases, and 10 bases lay outside the gene matches. The CDR3 here is CASSPQGGTGTYEQYF. The DNA of the CDR3 is TGTGCCAGCAGCCCCCAGGGTGGGACAGGGACCTACGAGCAGTACTTC.

Sample share makes this clone medium-sized. The J gene is TRBJ1-1, the V gene TRBV4-3; D gene ambiguous. This CDR3 is 15 amino acids long. The germline V gene has CDR1 LGHNA and CDR2 YSLEER. V shed 0 bases and J shed 8 bases, with 16 bases lying between them. DNA for the CDR3: TGCGCCAGCAGCCAAGAAAGTAGCCAGCAACTCGAAGCTTTCTTT. Amino acids: CASSQESSQQLEAFF.

On this clone itself: This CDR3 is also generated by other DNA sequences in the sample. V and J are TRBV19 and TRBJ2-5; 7 positions agree with TRBD2. Losses at the gene ends were 3 bases for V and 5 bases for J; bases not matched to a gene: 3. CDR3 length equals 13 residues. In germline, CDR1 is LNHDA, CDR2 SQIVND (reference sequence). In DNA form, the CDR3 reads TGTGCCAGTAGTATGACTAGCCGCGAGACCCAGTACTTC. Residues: CASSMTSRETQYF.

The sample holds a few counts of this clone. One end of the junction does not line up with germline, which may come from a read error. V gene TRBV6-1 combines with J gene TRBJ2-3; 13 bases align to TRBD2. The germline V gene encodes CDR1 MNHNS and CDR2 SASEGT. The CDR3 contains 16 residues. CDR3 DNA sequence: TGTGCCAGCAGCGAAGGACTAGCGGGAGAACGTGGTACGCAGTATTTT. It yields the protein CASSEGLAGERGTQYF.

V usage is TRBV24-1 and J usage is TRBJ2-3; 7 positions match TRBD1. Per the germline V gene, CDR1 is KGHDR and CDR2 is SFDVKD. The length of the CDR3 is 16 residues. The V segment lost 5 bases and the J segment 1 base; nucleotides outside the gene matches: 8. Here the CDR3 DNA reads TGTGCCACCAGTGGTGGACAGGCTTTCGGCACAGATACGCAGTATTTT. Amino acids: CATSGGQAFGTDTQYF.

V and J are TRBV5-5 and TRBJ2-2, with D maybe TRBD2 (6 bases). The CDR3 contains 15 residues. Germline V gene data show CDR1 as SGHKS and CDR2 as YYEKEE (reference sequence). Trimming left V 0 bases short and J 5 bases short, with 11 bases between. The CDR3 protein is CASSLDGAGTGELFF. The CDR3 DNA follows: TGTGCCAGCAGCTTGGACGGGGCGGGAACCGGGGAGCTGTTTTTT. The full variable domain, its missing parts supplied by reference TRBV5-5 and TRBJ2-2, is DAGVTQSPTHLIKTRGQQVTLRCSPISGHKSVSWYQQVLGQGPQFIFQYYEKEERGRGNFPDRFSARQFPNYSSELNVNALLLGDSALYLCASSLDGAGTGELFFGEGSRLTVL.

This clone counts as large. The genes are TRBV7-6 and TRBJ2-7; D perhaps matches TRBD2 (6 bases). The CDR3 consists of 15 residues. Trimming took 5 bases from V and 0 from J, leaving 14 bases between them. Germline assignment: CDR1 SGHVS and CDR2 FNYEAQ. The CDR3 DNA sequence: TGTGCCAGCAGCCCGGTGGAGGGCAGCTCCTACGAGCAGTACTTC. This encodes CASSPVEGSSYEQYF.

A single count supports this clone. The chain joins TRBV6-6 to TRBJ1-1; 9 nucleotides line up with TRBD1. Trimming removed 2 bases from V and 1 base from J; junction bases left unmatched: 5. The length of the CDR3 is 16 residues. Germline V CDR1 and CDR2: MNHNY, SVGAGI (reference sequence). CDR3 sequence reads: CASSYGTGIQNTEAFF. The CDR3 DNA reads as TGTGCCAGCAGTTACGGGACAGGGATCCAGAACACTGAAGCTTTCTTT.

The V call is TRBV18, the J call TRBJ1-1, with a weak D call TRBD1 (5 bases). Trimming removed 1 base from V and 5 bases from J, with 17 bases in between. This CDR3 is built from 16 residues. CDR1 KGHSH and CDR2 LQKENI come from the germline V gene. The CDR3 spells CASSPRSTRQGTEAFF. CDR3 bases: TGTGCCAGCTCACCACGCTCCACCCGGCAGGGTACTGAAGCTTTCTTT.

In nucleotides, the CDR3 is TGTGCCACCAGTGACCCCGGACAGGGTGGCTACAATGAGCAGTTCTTC. Translating it yields CATSDPGQGGYNEQFF. This chain uses TRBV24-1 with TRBJ2-1; 8 bases match TRBD1. The CDR3 extends over 16 amino acids. Germline V gene lookup returns CDR1 KGHDR and CDR2 SFDVKD. V was pared by 4 bases and J by 3 bases, with 7 bases of the junction left unmatched.

This clone occurred a few times. The chain couples TRBV6-5 to TRBJ2-5; 7 bases are a match to TRBD2. V gave up 0 bases and J gave up 5 bases; unmatched junction bases: 6. Germline CDR1 and CDR2: MNHEY and SVGAGI. CDR3 length: 15 amino acids. As DNA, the CDR3 is TGTGCCAGCAGTTACTCTGGCGGGAGCGGGGAGACCCAGTACTTC. Its protein is CASSYSGGSGETQYF.

The chain uses TRBV3-1 (or the pseudogene TRBV3-2) and TRBJ2-1, with 8 positions matching TRBD2. The V segment lost 4 bases and the J segment 4 bases; nucleotides outside the gene matches: 6. The germline gives CDR1 LGHDT, CDR2 YNNKEL (reference sequence). The CDR3 spans 15 residues. The CDR3 sequence is CASSLPSGGYNEQFF. In DNA form, the CDR3 reads TGTGCCAGCAGCCTCCCCTCGGGGGGGTACAATGAGCAGTTCTTC.

The chain carries TRBV2 and TRBJ2-1; 9 bases line up with TRBD2. Germline V gives CDR1 SNHLY, CDR2 FYNNEI. The junction had 5 bases not matched to a gene; V was cut back by 6 bases and J by 2 bases. The CDR3 runs to 15 residues. In DNA, the CDR3 is TGTGCCAGCAGGACTAGCGGCCACGCCTACAATGAGCAGTTCTTC. It codes for CASRTSGHAYNEQFF. The variable domain in full, completed from reference TRBV2 and TRBJ2-1, reads EPEVTQTPSHQVTQMGQEVILRCVPISNHLYFYWYRQILGQKVEFLVSFYNNEISEKSEIFDDQFSVERPDGSNFTLKIRSTKLEDSAMYFCASRTSGHAYNEQFFGPGTRLTVL.

The V and J genes are TRBV7-3 and TRBJ2-1, with 8 bases that match TRBD2. CDR3 length: 13 residues. The V and J ends lost 5 bases and 10 bases, in that order; junction bases with no gene match: 7. Germline V gene data show CDR1 as SGHTA and CDR2 as FQGTGA. In DNA, the CDR3 is TGTGCCAGCAGCGAGGGACTAGATAACGAGCAGTTCTTC. Translating gives CASSEGLDNEQFF.

The J gene is TRBJ2-5, the V gene TRBV24-1; the match to TRBD2 covers 7 bases. This CDR3 has 15 amino acids. Germline V gene data show CDR1 as KGHDR and CDR2 as SFDVKD. Germline trimming cut 3 bases from V and 2 bases from J; bases unmatched to any gene: 5. This CDR3 is CATSDRASGQETQYF. The CDR3, as DNA: TGTGCCACCAGTGATAGAGCTAGCGGACAAGAGACCCAGTACTTC.

The genes are TRBV30 and TRBJ2-7; unclear D gene. In germline, CDR1 is GTSNPN, CDR2 SVGIG (reference sequence). CDR3 length: 14 residues. The ends were cut back, 1 base at V and 5 bases at J, with 15 bases in the middle. CDR3: CAWSGFGERDEQYF. The DNA of the CDR3 is TGTGCCTGGAGTGGGTTTGGAGAGAGAGACGAGCAGTACTTC.

The chain has TRBV7-2 and TRBJ1-2, with D tentatively TRBD1 (5 bases). The germline V and J ends were trimmed by 0 bases and 3 bases, with 14 bases remaining between them. The CDR3 totals 16 residues. CDR1 and CDR2 from the germline V gene are SGHTA and FQGNSA. The DNA of the CDR3 is TGTGCCAGCAGCTTAGCAGCTGGGGCCGGCTACTATGGCTACACCTTC. The encoded protein is CASSLAAGAGYYGYTF.